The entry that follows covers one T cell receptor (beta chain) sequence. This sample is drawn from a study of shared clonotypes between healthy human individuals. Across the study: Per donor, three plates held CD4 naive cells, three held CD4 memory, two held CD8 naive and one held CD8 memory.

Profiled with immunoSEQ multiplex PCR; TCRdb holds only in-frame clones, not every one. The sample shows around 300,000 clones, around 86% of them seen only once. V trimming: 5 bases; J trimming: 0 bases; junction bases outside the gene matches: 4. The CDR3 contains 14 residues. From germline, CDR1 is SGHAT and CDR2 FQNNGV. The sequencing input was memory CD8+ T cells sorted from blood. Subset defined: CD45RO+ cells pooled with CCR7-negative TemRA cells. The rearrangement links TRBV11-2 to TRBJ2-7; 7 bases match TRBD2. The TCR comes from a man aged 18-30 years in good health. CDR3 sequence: CASSQIAGSYEQYF. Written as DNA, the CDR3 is TGTGCCAGCAGCCAGATAGCGGGCTCCTACGAGCAGTACTTC.